Listed here are 31 T cell receptor beta chains from one sample, sequenced in a study of blood T cell repertoires in COVID-19. Clones were sequenced by immunoSEQ multiplex PCR, and TCRdb holds only the in-frame ones, with some missing. The sample lists about 110,000 clones; roughly 72% were seen once. The sample comprised peripheral blood. The origin of the receptors is a man aged 80 or over with acute or convalescent COVID-19.

The V gene is TRBV12-3 or TRBV12-4, the J gene TRBJ1-2; 8 bases are shared with TRBD1. J gave up 5 bases and V 7 bases, and 6 bases lay outside the gene matches. The CDR3 runs to 13 residues. The CDR3 loop reads CASTAGGYYGYTF. DNA of the CDR3: TGTGCCAGCACAGCAGGGGGCTATTATGGCTACACCTTC.

The CDR3 nucleotides are TGTGCCAGCACCCTCGGGACAGATGATGGCTACACCTTC. Translation gives CASTLGTDDGYTF. The gene calls are TRBV25-1 and TRBJ1-2, with 7 bases lining up with TRBD1. Germline V gene data show CDR1 as MGHDK and CDR2 as SYGVNS. The CDR3 covers 13 residues. V trimming: 7 bases; J trimming: 6 bases; junction bases outside the gene matches: 8.

The rearrangement joins TRBV5-6 to TRBJ1-2; D gene ambiguous. The germline V gene has CDR1 SGHDT and CDR2 YYEEEE. V lost 2 bases to trimming and J lost 2 bases, with 7 bases between them. The CDR3 runs 13 residues. CDR3 amino acids: CASSFGRNYGYTF. CDR3 sequence (DNA): TGTGCCAGCAGCTTTGGCAGAAACTATGGCTACACCTTC.

The table lists this clone with a few counts. The rearrangement uses TRBV28 and TRBJ1-5, with 8 bases aligning to TRBD1. Losses at the gene ends were 5 bases for V and 7 bases for J; bases not matched to a gene: 7. This CDR3 comprises 14 residues. Germline-derived CDR1 and CDR2 are MDHEN and SYDVKM. The CDR3 spells CASSTPTGAQPQHF. CDR3 sequence (DNA): TGTGCCAGCAGTACTCCGACAGGGGCCCAGCCCCAGCATTTT. Complete variable domain (other parts from reference TRBV28 and TRBJ1-5): DVKVTQSSRYLVKRTGEKVFLECVQDMDHENMFWYRQDPGLGLRLIYFSYDVKMKEKGDIPEGYSVSREKKERFSLILESASTNQTSMYLCASSTPTGAQPQHFGDGTRLSIL.

Only one count was recorded for this clone. The J gene is TRBJ1-1, the V gene TRBV11-2; D is perhaps TRBD1 (5 bases). The ends were cut back, 7 bases at V and 5 bases at J, with 11 bases in the middle. There are 12 residues in the CDR3. Germline V gene lookup returns CDR1 SGHAT and CDR2 FQNNGV. DNA of the CDR3: TGTGCCAGCACTTCCGGGGGAACTGAAGCTTTCTTT. Translated, it gives CASTSGGTEAFF.

Of note for this clone: The junction departs from germline at one end; a sequencing error may be responsible. CDR3 sequence: CASSQRLAGGEHF. The CDR3, as DNA: TGCGCCAGCAGCCAAAGACTAGCGGGGGGCGAGCACTTC. The gene calls are TRBV4-1 and TRBJ2-5, with 13 bases aligning to TRBD2. Germline assignment: CDR1 MGHRA and CDR2 YSYEKL. The CDR3 contains 13 residues.

The count of this clone is one. The chain couples TRBV25-1 to TRBJ2-7, with D possibly matching TRBD2 (6 bases). V was pared by 3 bases and J by 2 bases, with 14 bases between. CDR1 is MGHDK and CDR2 is SYGVNS in the germline V gene. The length of the CDR3 is 15 residues. The CDR3 sequence is CASSDPGDPTYEQYF. The CDR3 coding sequence is TGTGCCAGCAGTGATCCGGGGGACCCGACCTACGAGCAGTACTTC.

The rearrangement links TRBV19 to TRBJ2-5, with 8 bases fitting TRBD2. The J segment lost 5 bases and the V segment lost 10 bases, leaving 6 bases of the junction unmatched. The CDR3 is 12 amino acids. CDR1 LNHDA and CDR2 SQIVND come from the germline V gene (reference sequence). CDR3 sequence reads: CATAGDGETQYF. CDR3 sequence (DNA): TGTGCCACAGCGGGAGATGGGGAGACCCAGTACTTC.

The chain couples TRBV18 to TRBJ2-3, with D possibly matching TRBD2 (5 bases). The germline V and J ends were trimmed by 1 base and 4 bases, with 9 bases remaining between them. From germline, CDR1 is KGHSH and CDR2 LQKENI. The CDR3 consists of 14 residues. In nucleotides, the CDR3 is TGTGCCAGCTCACCACTCCCGGAGGCAGATACGCAGTATTTT. Protein sequence: CASSPLPEADTQYF.

V gene TRBV27 combines with J gene TRBJ1-2; D ambiguous. The germline V gene encodes CDR1 MNHEY and CDR2 SMNVEV (reference sequence). The CDR3 loop spans 14 amino acids. Trimming stripped 5 bases from V and 4 bases from J, with 14 bases between. This CDR3 reads CASSPPWALYGYTF. The CDR3 DNA follows: TGTGCCAGCAGTCCCCCCTGGGCGCTCTATGGCTACACCTTC.

A word on this clone: Other DNA sequences from this sample encode an identical CDR3 as well. The chain combines TRBV6-1 with TRBJ1-5; no clear D. V shed 3 bases and J shed 3 bases, with 6 bases lying between them. Per germline, CDR1 MNHNS and CDR2 SASEGT. The CDR3 extends over 13 amino acids. The CDR3 region is CASSERDNQPQHF. In nucleotides, the CDR3 is TGTGCCAGCAGTGAGAGGGACAATCAGCCCCAGCATTTT.

The V gene is TRBV18, the J gene TRBJ1-4, with 8 bases matching TRBD1. Per the germline V gene, CDR1 is KGHSH and CDR2 is LQKENI. This CDR3 spans 15 amino acids. V was clipped by 0 bases and J by 7 bases; unmatched bases: 4. CDR3 DNA: TGTGCCAGCTCACCACCTCAGGGGGCAGGTGAAAAACTGTTTTTT. Amino acid sequence: CASSPPQGAGEKLFF.

This chain uses TRBV2 with TRBJ1-3; D gene uncertain. Germline V gene lookup returns CDR1 SNHLY and CDR2 FYNNEI. The CDR3 runs to 14 residues. V was trimmed by 11 bases and J by 5 bases, leaving 19 bases between them. CDR3 residues: CAVAEAAGRNTIYF. The DNA of the CDR3 is TGTGCCGTGGCTGAGGCGGCTGGCCGAAACACCATATATTTT. Complete variable domain (other parts from reference TRBV2 and TRBJ1-3): EPEVTQTPSHQVTQMGQEVILRCVPISNHLYFYWYRQILGQKVEFLVSFYNNEISEKSEIFDDQFSVERPDGSNFTLKIRSTKLEDSAMYFCAVAEAAGRNTIYFGEGSWLTVV.

The rearrangement uses TRBV2 and TRBJ2-2, with D possibly matching TRBD1 (7 bases). Germline loops: CDR1 SNHLY, CDR2 FYNNEI. Trimming shortened V by 6 bases and J by 7 bases, and 18 bases separated the two germline ends. This CDR3 is built from 15 residues. The chain's CDR3 is CASRMLRGRGGELFF. CDR3 DNA sequence: TGTGCCAGCAGGATGTTAAGGGGGCGGGGCGGGGAGCTGTTTTTT. Complete variable domain (other parts from reference TRBV2 and TRBJ2-2): EPEVTQTPSHQVTQMGQEVILRCVPISNHLYFYWYRQILGQKVEFLVSFYNNEISEKSEIFDDQFSVERPDGSNFTLKIRSTKLEDSAMYFCASRMLRGRGGELFFGEGSRLTVL.

This chain joins TRBV6-5 and TRBJ2-5; D is ambiguous. Germline CDR1 MNHEY, CDR2 SVGAGI. The CDR3 is 13 residues long. V lost 5 bases and J lost 5, with 12 bases in between. The CDR3 region has the DNA TGTGCCAGCAGTCCCCGGCGGCGTGAGACCCAGTACTTC. Translating it yields CASSPRRRETQYF.

V is TRBV7-8 and J is TRBJ2-1; 10 nucleotides align to TRBD2. CDR3 length: 17 residues. V trimming: 3 bases; J trimming: 4 bases; junction bases outside the gene matches: 9. CDR1 and CDR2 from the germline V gene are SGHVS and FQNEAQ. The CDR3 loop reads CASSFGTLAGSYNEQFF. In nucleotides, the CDR3 is TGTGCCAGCAGCTTCGGGACACTAGCGGGATCTTACAATGAGCAGTTCTTC.

This clone was counted only a few times. The V and J genes are TRBV11-2 and TRBJ2-7, with 7 bases matching TRBD2. This CDR3 region has 14 residues. In germline, CDR1 is SGHAT, CDR2 FQNNGV. Germline trimming cut 6 bases from V and 2 bases from J; bases unmatched to any gene: 7. The CDR3 sequence is CASRWGAGTYEQYF. CDR3 nucleotide sequence: TGTGCCAGCAGGTGGGGAGCGGGGACCTACGAGCAGTACTTC.

This clone was seen ten or more times. The chain couples TRBV11-2 to TRBJ1-4; D possibly corresponds to TRBD1 (6 bases). The CDR3 runs to 15 residues. V was trimmed by 8 bases and J by 8 bases, leaving 21 bases between them. Germline V gives CDR1 SGHAT, CDR2 FQNNGV. Written as DNA, the CDR3 is TGTGCCAGCGGTCCGACCGGGACGGACAGAGAAAAACTGTTTTTT. This codes for CASGPTGTDREKLFF.

As regards this clone: The sample carries other DNA sequences with the same CDR3. The chain carries TRBV28 and TRBJ1-1; the D gene is possibly TRBD1 (5 bases). Trimming shortened V by 2 bases and J by 1 base, and 8 bases separated the two germline ends. Germline assignment: CDR1 MDHEN and CDR2 SYDVKM. This CDR3 comprises 14 residues. CDR3 coding DNA: TGTGCCAGCAGTTTAGGGGGGACGAACACTGAAGCTTTCTTT. Amino acids: CASSLGGTNTEAFF.

The J gene is TRBJ2-7, the V gene TRBV30, with D possibly TRBD1 on 5 matching bases. Between the trimmed V and J ends, which lost 5 bases and 2 bases, there was a span of 7 bases. Looked up from germline, CDR1 is GTSNPN and CDR2 is SVGIG (reference sequence). The CDR3 length is 11 residues. The CDR3 region is CAWGAPYEQYF. CDR3 coding DNA: TGTGCCTGGGGGGCACCCTACGAGCAGTACTTC.

The chain combines TRBV3-1 (or the pseudogene TRBV3-2) with TRBJ2-5, with 7 bases fitting TRBD1. The germline CDR1 and CDR2 sequences are LGHDT and YNNKEL (reference sequence). The V segment lost 4 bases and the J segment 3 bases; nucleotides outside the gene matches: 5. The CDR3 consists of 14 residues. The CDR3, as DNA: TGTGCCAGCAGCCTAGCACAGGGGAAAGAGACCCAGTACTTC. This codes for CASSLAQGKETQYF.

CDR3 bases: TGTGCCAGCAGTACCGGACAGGATTTCTATGGCTACACCTTC. Its translation is CASSTGQDFYGYTF. The V call is TRBV6-5, the J call TRBJ1-2; 7 nucleotides match TRBD1. Germline loops: CDR1 MNHEY, CDR2 SVGAGI. The CDR3 runs 14 residues. V was clipped by 5 bases and J by 4 bases; unmatched bases: 7.

The J gene is TRBJ2-7, the V gene TRBV9; no definite D call. CDR3 size: 14 residues. The V end lost 2 bases, the J end lost 0 bases, and 9 bases lay between the germline ends. Germline-derived CDR1 and CDR2 are SGDLS and YYNGEE. The CDR3 nucleotides read TGTGCCAGCAGCGTGTCAACTGCCTCCTACGAGCAGTACTTC. Translated: CASSVSTASYEQYF.

This clone was counted between two and nine times. J is TRBJ2-1 and V is TRBV4-3; D perhaps matches TRBD2 (6 bases). Trimming stripped 4 bases from V and 3 bases from J, with 13 bases between. The CDR3 covers 15 residues. CDR1 is LGHNA, CDR2 YSLEER, per germline. CDR3 nucleotides: TGCGCCAGCAGCCCATCCGGGACTTTCTACAATGAGCAGTTCTTC. The encoded protein is CASSPSGTFYNEQFF.

This clone was recorded only once. The chain couples TRBV10-3 to TRBJ2-3, with D perhaps matching TRBD2 (5 bases). Germline lookup yields CDR1 ENHRY and CDR2 SYGVKD. The germline V and J ends were trimmed by 6 bases and 4 bases, with 20 bases remaining between them. The CDR3 loop spans 16 amino acids. The chain's CDR3 is CAISRPSGLQPDTQYF. CDR3 coding DNA: TGTGCCATCAGCCGCCCTAGTGGACTCCAGCCAGATACGCAGTATTTT.

This clone has only a few counts. The V call is TRBV5-1, the J call TRBJ2-7; no definite D call. Germline V gene data show CDR1 as SGHRS and CDR2 as YFSETQ. The CDR3 has 14 amino acids. Trimming shortened V by 3 bases and J by 3 bases, and 13 bases separated the two germline ends. The CDR3 reads CASSSKTTNYEQYF. In nucleotides, the CDR3 is TGCGCCAGCAGCTCAAAGACAACCAACTACGAGCAGTACTTC. Using reference TRBV5-1 and TRBJ2-7 for the parts outside the CDR3, the full variable domain is KAGVTQTPRYLIKTRGQQVTLSCSPISGHRSVSWYQQTPGQGLQFLFEYFSETQRNKGNFPGRFSGRQFSNSRSEMNVSTLELGDSALYLCASSSKTTNYEQYFGPGTRLTVT.

This clone was observed a single time. The chain recombines TRBV5-5 with TRBJ2-7, with D possibly being TRBD1 (5 bases). Trimming shortened V by 4 bases and J by 4 bases, and 12 bases separated the two germline ends. CDR3 length: 13 amino acids. CDR1 SGHKS and CDR2 YYEKEE come from the germline V gene (reference sequence). DNA of the CDR3: TGTGCCAGCAGCCCAGGCGACAGATACGAGCAGTACTTC. Protein product: CASSPGDRYEQYF.

CDR3: CASSLSVAGRTQHF. The DNA for the CDR3 is TGTGCCAGCAGTTTATCTGTCGCCGGCAGGACCCAGCATTTT. This chain uses TRBV28 with TRBJ1-5; D ambiguous. Trimming pared 1 base from V and 11 bases from J, leaving 15 bases between. The CDR3 is 14 residues long. Germline V gives CDR1 MDHEN, CDR2 SYDVKM.

This chain uses TRBV5-3 with TRBJ2-7, with TRBD1 identical over 12 bases. TRBV5-3 qualifies as an ORF whose function is uncertain. This CDR3 is built from 19 residues. Trimming removed 4 bases from V and 4 bases from J; junction bases left unmatched: 18. The CDR3 DNA reads TGTGCCAGAAGCCTCCCAGCCCCCGGGACAGGGGGCAGACCTTACGAGCAGTACTTC. Translated, it gives CARSLPAPGTGGRPYEQYF.

This clone has ten or more counts. V is TRBV6-6 and J is TRBJ1-5; the D gene is possibly TRBD1 (6 bases). The CDR3 is 15 amino acids. Trimming removed 8 bases at V and 5 bases at J, with 19 bases between. The germline V gene encodes CDR1 MNHNY and CDR2 SVGAGI (reference sequence). CDR3: CASASQDRIHQPQHF. CDR3 sequence (DNA): TGTGCCAGCGCCTCCCAAGACAGGATCCATCAGCCCCAGCATTTT.

The J gene is TRBJ1-5, the V gene TRBV19; 7 bases map to TRBD1. The CDR3 length is 16 residues. V was pared by 8 bases and J by 0 bases, with 10 bases of the junction left unmatched. Looked up from germline, CDR1 is LNHDA and CDR2 is SQIVND (reference sequence). Written as DNA, the CDR3 is TGTGCCAGTCACCGGGACAGCCCTGATAGCAATCAGCCCCAGCATTTT. As protein: CASHRDSPDSNQPQHF.